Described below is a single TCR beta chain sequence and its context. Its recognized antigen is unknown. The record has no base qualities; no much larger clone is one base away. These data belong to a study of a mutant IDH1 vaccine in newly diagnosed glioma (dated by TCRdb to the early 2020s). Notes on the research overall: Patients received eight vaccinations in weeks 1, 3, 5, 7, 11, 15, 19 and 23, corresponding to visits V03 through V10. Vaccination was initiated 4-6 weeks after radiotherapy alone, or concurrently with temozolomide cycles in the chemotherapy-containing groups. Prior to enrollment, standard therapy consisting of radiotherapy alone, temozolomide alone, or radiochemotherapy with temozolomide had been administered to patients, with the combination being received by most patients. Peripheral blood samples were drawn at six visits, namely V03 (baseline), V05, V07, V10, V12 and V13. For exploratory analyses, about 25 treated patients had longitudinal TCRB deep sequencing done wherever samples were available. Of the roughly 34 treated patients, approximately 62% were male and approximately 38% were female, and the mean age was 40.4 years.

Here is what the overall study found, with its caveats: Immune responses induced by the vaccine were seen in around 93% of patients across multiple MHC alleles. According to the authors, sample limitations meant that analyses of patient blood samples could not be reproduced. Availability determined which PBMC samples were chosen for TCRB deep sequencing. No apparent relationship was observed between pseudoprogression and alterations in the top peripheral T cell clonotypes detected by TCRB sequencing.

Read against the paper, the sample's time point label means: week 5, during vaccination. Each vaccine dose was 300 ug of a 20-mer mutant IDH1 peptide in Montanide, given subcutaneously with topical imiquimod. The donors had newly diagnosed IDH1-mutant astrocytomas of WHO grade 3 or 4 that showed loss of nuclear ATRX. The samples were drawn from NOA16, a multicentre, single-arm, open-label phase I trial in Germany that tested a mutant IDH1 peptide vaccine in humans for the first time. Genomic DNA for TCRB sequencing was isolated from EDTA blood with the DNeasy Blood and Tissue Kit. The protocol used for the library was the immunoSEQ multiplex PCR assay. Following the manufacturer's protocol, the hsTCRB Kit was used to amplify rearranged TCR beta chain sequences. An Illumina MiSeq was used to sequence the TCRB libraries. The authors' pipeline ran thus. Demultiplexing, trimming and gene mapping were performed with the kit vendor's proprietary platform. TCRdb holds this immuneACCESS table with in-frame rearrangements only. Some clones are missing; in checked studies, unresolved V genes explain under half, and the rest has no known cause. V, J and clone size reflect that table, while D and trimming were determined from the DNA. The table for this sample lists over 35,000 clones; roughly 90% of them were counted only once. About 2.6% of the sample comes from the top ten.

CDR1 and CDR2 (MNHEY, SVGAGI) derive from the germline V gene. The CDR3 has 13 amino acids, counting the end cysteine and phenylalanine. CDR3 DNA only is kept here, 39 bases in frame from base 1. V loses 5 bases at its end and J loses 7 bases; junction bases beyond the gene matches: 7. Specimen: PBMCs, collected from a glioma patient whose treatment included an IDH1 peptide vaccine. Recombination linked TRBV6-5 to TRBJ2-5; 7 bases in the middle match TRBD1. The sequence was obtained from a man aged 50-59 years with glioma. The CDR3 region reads CASSRTGSLTQYF. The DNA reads TGTGCCAGCAGTAGGACAGGTTCGTTGACCCAGTACTTC.